This T cell receptor (beta chain) was sequenced for a study of T cell changes during pregnancy in multiple sclerosis. Germline CDR1 reads MNHEY; CDR2 reads SVGAGI. The CDR3 has 13 amino acids. V lost 8 bases and J 5 bases, leaving 15 bases between the germline ends. TCRdb's copy holds only in-frame clones and misses some; the assay was immunoSEQ multiplex PCR. The sample carries 30,000 or so clones, more than 75% recorded once. The origin of this receptor is a female donor with multiple sclerosis, enrolled in a pregnancy study. The chain couples TRBV6-5 to TRBJ1-2; D call uncertain. Sample: CD8+ T cells from peripheral blood mononuclear cells, taken after pregnancy. The CDR3 coding sequence is TGTGCCAGCTCCCCGGGTCGAGCTTATGGCTACACCTTC. This translates into CASSPGRAYGYTF.